Described below is a single TCR beta chain sequence and its context. As yet, its antigen is unknown. The protocol was immunoSEQ multiplex PCR, while the TCRdb copy is restricted to in-frame clones and leaves out a portion. The data contain around 2,000,000 clones, about 95% of them singletons. Trimming took off 9 bases at V and 6 bases at J, with 9 bases between the two ends. This CDR3 contains 11 residues. Germline CDR1 reads LNHDA; CDR2 reads SQIVND (reference sequence). This specimen comes from a study of shared clonotypes between healthy human individuals. Positively selected for CCR7, the CD45RO-negative cells used as naive CD8 cells excluded terminally differentiated effector memory CD45RA+ cells. Nashville, Tennessee was home to all donors, each a Caucasian adult. Study-wide points: Genetic and exposure-history diversity was limited by the few donors.

The chain employs TRBV19 and TRBJ1-5; no clear D. The sequencing input was naive CD8+ T cells sorted from blood. The source is a man younger than 30 in good health. CDR3 sequence (DNA): TGTGCCAGGGCGAGGGTTCAGCCCCAGCATTTT. Translated: CARARVQPQHF.